Presented here are 9 T cell receptor beta chains from one specimen sequenced in a study of tumor-infiltrating lymphocytes in primary liver carcinoma. Blood RNA was derived from unsorted whole blood, and germline DNA was extracted too. Synthesis of TCR beta cDNA was carried out from 500 ng total RNA with a constant-region primer. Investigators got TCR beta libraries out of three nested multiplex PCR rounds, done with slightly modified ARM-PCR. Each of the first two PCR rounds ran approximately 10 cycles with TRBV1-TRBV30 forward and C-beta reverse primers. A single record per CDR3 protein comes from TCRdb applying MiXCR to the multiplex PCR reads. This sample has approximately 300,000 distinct CDR3 sequences; more than 55% occur once, and the top ten carry 9%. The material sequenced was peripheral blood. Receptor source: a man aged 40-49 years with primary liver carcinoma and hepatitis B virus infection.

Notes on this clonotype: An end of the junction does not agree with germline; a read error may underlie this. CDR3 bases: TGCACCAGCAGCCAAGAGACCCCTGTTGACGAACAGTACTTC. This gives the protein CTSSQETPVDEQYF. This rearrangement joins TRBV4-1 to TRBJ2-7; no definite D call. Germline-derived CDR1 and CDR2 are MGHRA and YSYEKL. The CDR3 has 14 residues.

This sequence joins TRBV11-2 and TRBJ1-6; TRBD1 matches at 7 bases. The CDR3 spans 13 residues. Germline V gene sequence: CDR1 SGHAT, CDR2 FQNNGV. CDR3: CTNSLPGGSPLHF. The CDR3 DNA follows: TGTACCAACAGCTTGCCAGGGGGTTCACCCCTCCACTTT.

Comment on this clonotype: The junction shows a germline mismatch at one end, possibly a read error. The genes are TRBV6-5 and TRBJ2-1, with 7 bases fitting TRBD1. Germline V gives CDR1 MNHEY, CDR2 SVGAGI. The CDR3 contains 14 residues. The CDR3 sequence: CTSSYYGTANEQFF. Here the CDR3 DNA reads TGTACCAGCAGTTACTACGGGACAGCCAATGAGCAGTTCTTC.

Details on this clonotype: Being one base from a much bigger clone, this may be a read error. This chain connects TRBV4-3 to TRBJ2-3, with TRBD2 matching over 12 bases. Germline values: CDR1 LGHNA, CDR2 YSLEER. The CDR3 consists of 18 residues. CDR3 in DNA: TGCGTCAGCAGCAAAGACCCTAGCGGGAGGGCCGGCACAGATACGCAGTATTTT. This sequence encodes CVSSKDPSGRAGTDTQYF.

The chain has TRBV5-6 and TRBJ2-3; tentatively, D is TRBD1 (5 bases). The CDR3 spans 17 residues. Germline V gene data show CDR1 as SGHDT and CDR2 as YYEEEE. The ends were cut back, 0 bases at V and 5 bases at J, with 19 bases in the middle. CDR3 sequence: CASSLAAKGSLEDTQYF. The CDR3 DNA is TGTGCCAGCAGCTTGGCAGCGAAGGGGTCCCTAGAAGATACGCAGTATTTT.

This clonotype has only a few counts. The chain couples TRBV29-1 to TRBJ2-7; TRBD2 matches 13 bases. V dropped 6 bases and J dropped 3; count of bases not matched to a gene: 5. The CDR3 runs 14 residues. CDR1 SQVTM and CDR2 ANQGSEA come from the germline V gene. This CDR3 reads CSVGGLAGLYEQYF. CDR3 nucleotide sequence: TGCAGCGTGGGGGGACTAGCGGGACTCTACGAGCAGTACTTC.

This chain connects TRBV10-3 to TRBJ2-1; 8 bases are a match to TRBD2. V lost 3 bases, J lost 6 bases, and 16 bases stayed unmatched. The CDR3 contains 18 residues. Germline V gene lookup returns CDR1 ENHRY and CDR2 SYGVKD. The CDR3: CAISERGSGSGVVNEQFF. The CDR3 DNA reads as TGTGCCATCAGTGAACGTGGAAGCGGGAGTGGAGTGGTCAATGAGCAGTTCTTC.

The table lists this clonotype with many counts. The gene calls are TRBV29-1 and TRBJ1-2; D perhaps matches TRBD1 (5 bases). The V gene lost 3 bases and the J gene lost 6 bases, with 14 bases spanning the gap. There are 13 residues in the CDR3. CDR1 and CDR2 from the germline V gene are SQVTM and ANQGSEA. This CDR3 is CSVDSLRGDGYTF. The DNA for the CDR3 is TGCAGCGTTGATTCTTTGAGGGGCGATGGCTACACCTTC. The variable domain in full, with the rest retrieved from reference TRBV29-1 and TRBJ1-2, is SAVISQKPSRDICQRGTSLTIQCQVDSQVTMMFWYRQQPGQSLTLIATANQGSEATYESGFVIDKFPISRPNLTFSTLTVSNMSPEDSSIYLCSVDSLRGDGYTFGSGTRLTVV.

With respect to this clonotype: Since a much larger clone is just one base distant, this may be a read error. The chain uses TRBV6-1 and TRBJ2-1; 7 bases line up with TRBD1. With 6 bases clipped from V and 0 bases from J, the junction kept 8 bases outside the gene matches. Germline V gene data show CDR1 as MNHNS and CDR2 as SASEGT. The CDR3 has 16 amino acids. The CDR3 coding sequence is TGTGCCAGCAGAAAACAGACAGGGAACTCCTACAATGAGCAGTTCTTC. Its protein product is CASRKQTGNSYNEQFF.